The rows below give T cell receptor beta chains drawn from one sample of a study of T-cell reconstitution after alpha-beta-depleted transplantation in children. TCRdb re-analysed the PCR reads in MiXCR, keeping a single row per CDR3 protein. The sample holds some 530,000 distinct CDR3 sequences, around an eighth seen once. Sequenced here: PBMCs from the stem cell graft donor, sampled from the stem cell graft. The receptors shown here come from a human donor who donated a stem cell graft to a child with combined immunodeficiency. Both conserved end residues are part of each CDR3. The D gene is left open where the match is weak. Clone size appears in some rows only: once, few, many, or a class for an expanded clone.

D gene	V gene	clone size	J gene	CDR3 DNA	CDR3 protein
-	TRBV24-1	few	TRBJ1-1	TGTGCCACCAGTGATTTGATGAACACTGAAGCTTTCTTT	CATSDLMNTEAFF
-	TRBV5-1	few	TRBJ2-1	TGCGCCAGCAGCTTTGGGACACCTTCGTACAATGAGCAGTTCTTC	CASSFGTPSYNEQFF
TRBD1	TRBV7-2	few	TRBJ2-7	TGTGCCAGTTGTAGGGGGCGGTGTTTATCGCCCTACGAGCAGTACTTC	CASCRGRCLSPYEQYF
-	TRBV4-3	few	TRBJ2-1	TGCGCCAGCAGCTCGGATGGGGGACGCAGTGAGCAGTTCTTC	CASSSDGGRSEQFF
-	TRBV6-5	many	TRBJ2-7	TGTGCCAGCAGTTACTCGGGACGGGTCTACGACGAGCAGTACTTC	CASSYSGRVYDEQYF
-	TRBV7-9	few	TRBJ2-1	TGTGCCAGCACCCCCGGGGTAGCGGCCTACAATGAGCAGTTCTTC	CASTPGVAAYNEQFF
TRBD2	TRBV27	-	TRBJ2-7	TGTGCCAGCAGTCCTCGAGTAGCGGGAGGCGAGCAGTACTTC	CASSPRVAGGEQYF
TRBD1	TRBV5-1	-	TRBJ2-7	TGCGCCAGCAGCTTACTATCCGGGACAGTGACCTACGAGCAGTACTTC	CASSLLSGTVTYEQYF
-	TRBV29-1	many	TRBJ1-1	TGCAGCGCTGCAAAAGGGGAGACTGAAGCTTTCTTT	CSAAKGETEAFF
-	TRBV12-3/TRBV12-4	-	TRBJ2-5	TGTGCCAGCAGTTTAGTTGTGGGCGGACGTCAAGAGACCCAGTACTTC	CASSLVVGGRQETQYF
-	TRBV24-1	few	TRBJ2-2	TGTGCCACCAGTGATTCTTATCCCACCGGGGAGCTGTTTTTT	CATSDSYPTGELFF
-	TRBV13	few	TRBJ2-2	TGTGCCAGCAGCTTAGAGGCGGGTTTGGCACCCGGGGAGCTGTTTTTT	CASSLEAGLAPGELFF
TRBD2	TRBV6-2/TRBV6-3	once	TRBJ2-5	TGTGCCAGCACCGGAACAGCGGGAGGGGAGACCCAGTACTTC	CASTGTAGGETQYF
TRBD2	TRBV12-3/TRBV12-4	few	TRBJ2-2	TGTGCCAGCAGTTTACTAGCGGGAGGGGAGCTGTTTTTT	CASSLLAGGELFF
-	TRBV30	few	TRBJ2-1	TGTGCCTGGAGTCCCCCTGATGGGTCCGGCTACAATGAGCAGTTCTTC	CAWSPPDGSGYNEQFF
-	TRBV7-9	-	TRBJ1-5	TGTGCCAGCAGCTTTGTGGGGAATCAGCCCCAGCATTTT	CASSFVGNQPQHF
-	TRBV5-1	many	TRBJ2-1	TGCGCCAGCAGCTCAGGGCTCTGGGACAATGAGCAGTTCTTC	CASSSGLWDNEQFF
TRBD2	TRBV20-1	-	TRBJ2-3	TGCAGTGCTGTCGGACTAGCGGGAGGGCCAGATACGCAGTATTTT	CSAVGLAGGPDTQYF
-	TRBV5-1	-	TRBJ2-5	TGCGCCAGCAGCTTGGGCCCAGGGAAAGAGACCCAGTACTTC	CASSLGPGKETQYF
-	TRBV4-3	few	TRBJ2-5	TGCGCCAGCAGCCAAGATCTGGGGGCAGGCCAAGAGACCCAGTACTTC	CASSQDLGAGQETQYF
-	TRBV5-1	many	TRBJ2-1	TGCGCCAGCAGCTTGGGCTTTATAGTGGATGAGCAGTTCTTC	CASSLGFIVDEQFF
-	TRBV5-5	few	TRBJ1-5	TGTGCCAGCAGCTGGGCTTCGACCGGCAATCAGCCCCAGCATTTT	CASSWASTGNQPQHF
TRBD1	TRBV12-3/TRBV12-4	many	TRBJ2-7	TGTGCCAGCAGTTTTGAGAAACAGGGGCGCTACGAGCAGTACTTC	CASSFEKQGRYEQYF
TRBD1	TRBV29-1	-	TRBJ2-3	TGCAGCGGGGGGACAGTCCTCACAGATACGCAGTATTTT	CSGGTVLTDTQYF
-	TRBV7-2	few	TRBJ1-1	TGTGCCAGCAGCTTAGAAAGGTCAATTAACACTGAAGCTTTCTTT	CASSLERSINTEAFF
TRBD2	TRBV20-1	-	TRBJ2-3	TGCAGTGCTAGATCCGGGGGGGGCGGGGACACAGATACGCAGTATTTT	CSARSGGGGDTDTQYF
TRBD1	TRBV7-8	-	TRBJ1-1	TGTGCCAGCAGCTTAGCGACAGGGCGCTCTGAAGCTTTCTTT	CASSLATGRSEAFF
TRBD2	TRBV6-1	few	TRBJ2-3	TGTGCCAGCAGTGAAGGGGAGGGTGGGGCAGATACGCAGTATTTT	CASSEGEGGADTQYF
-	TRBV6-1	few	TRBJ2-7	TGTGCCAGCAGCCGGGACCCAGCCTACGAGCAGTACTTC	CASSRDPAYEQYF
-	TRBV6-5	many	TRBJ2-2	TGTGCCAGCGGCTACAAACAGGGTTCCCCAACCGGGGAGCTGTTTTTT	CASGYKQGSPTGELFF
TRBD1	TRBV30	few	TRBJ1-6	TGTGCCTGGGACAGGGCCAATTCACCCCTCCACTTT	CAWDRANSPLHF
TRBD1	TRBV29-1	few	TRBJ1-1	TGCAGCGTCTGGACAGGGCCGACTGAAGCTTTCTTT	CSVWTGPTEAFF